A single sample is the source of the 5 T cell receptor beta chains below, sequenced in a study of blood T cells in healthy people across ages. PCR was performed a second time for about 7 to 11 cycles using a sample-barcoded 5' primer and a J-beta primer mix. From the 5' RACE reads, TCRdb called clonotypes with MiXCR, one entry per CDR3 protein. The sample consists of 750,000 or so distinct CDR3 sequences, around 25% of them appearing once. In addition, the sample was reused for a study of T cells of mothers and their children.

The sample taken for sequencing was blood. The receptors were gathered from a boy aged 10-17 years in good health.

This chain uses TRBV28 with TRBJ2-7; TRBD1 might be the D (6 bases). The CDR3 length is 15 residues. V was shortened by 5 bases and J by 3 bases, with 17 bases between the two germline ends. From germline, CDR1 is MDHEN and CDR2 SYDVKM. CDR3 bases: TGTGCCAGCAGTAATAGGGTGGGACAACACTACGAGCAGTACTTC. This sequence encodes CASSNRVGQHYEQYF.

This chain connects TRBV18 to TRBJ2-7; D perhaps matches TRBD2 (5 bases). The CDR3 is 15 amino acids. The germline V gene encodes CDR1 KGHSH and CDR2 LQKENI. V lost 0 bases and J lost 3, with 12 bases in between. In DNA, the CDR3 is TGTGCCAGCTCACCACCTTCAGCGGAGAGCTACGAGCAGTACTTC. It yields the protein CASSPPSAESYEQYF.

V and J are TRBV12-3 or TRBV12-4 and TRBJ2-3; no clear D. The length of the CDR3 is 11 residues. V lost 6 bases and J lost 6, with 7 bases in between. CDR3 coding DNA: TGTGCCAGCAGACGACGGGATACGCAGTATTTT. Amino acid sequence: CASRRRDTQYF.

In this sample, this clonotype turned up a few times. The CDR3 spells CASSRTSGRASHEQYF. DNA for the CDR3: TGTGCCAGCAGCCGGACTAGCGGGAGGGCCAGCCACGAGCAGTACTTC. This rearrangement joins TRBV12-3 or TRBV12-4 to TRBJ2-5, with 15 bases lining up with TRBD2. TRBJ2-7 explains the end of the DNA better; the J call may be wrong. The CDR3 loop spans 16 amino acids.

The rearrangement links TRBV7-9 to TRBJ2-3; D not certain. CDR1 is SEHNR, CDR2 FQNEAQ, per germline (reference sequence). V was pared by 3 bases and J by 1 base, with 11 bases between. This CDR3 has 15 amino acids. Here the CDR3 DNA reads TGTGCCAGCAGCTTCCGTACAGCGCGCACAGATACGCAGTATTTT. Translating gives CASSFRTARTDTQYF.